Following are 26 T cell receptor beta chains from one sample sequenced in a study of blood T cell repertoires in COVID-19. TCRdb keeps only in-frame clones here, not all; method: immunoSEQ multiplex PCR. There are 260,000 or so clones in the sample; around 83% occur only once, and approximately 6% lies in the top ten. Sequences were obtained from peripheral blood. The receptors shown here come from an elderly man with acute or convalescent COVID-19.

The V gene is TRBV10-2, the J gene TRBJ1-2; TRBD1 might be the D (6 bases). This CDR3 is 14 amino acids long. Trimming removed 4 bases from V and 5 bases from J, with 14 bases in between. Per the germline V gene, CDR1 is WSHSY and CDR2 is SAAADI. The CDR3 protein is CASSGGGRGYGYTF. The CDR3 bases are TGCGCCAGCAGTGGGGGGGGGCGCGGTTATGGCTACACCTTC.

J is TRBJ1-2 and V is TRBV21-1. TRBV21-1 represents a pseudogene. The CDR3 is 14 amino acids. CDR3 sequence reads: CASSGGAGHYGYTF. Written as DNA, the CDR3 is TGTGCCAGCAGCGGAGGGGCTGGACATTATGGCTACACCTTC.

The chain recombines TRBV30 with TRBJ2-7; TRBD2 aligns across 11 bases. CDR1 and CDR2 (germline): GTSNPN, SVGIG (reference sequence). This CDR3 is 14 amino acids long. V lost 2 bases to trimming and J lost 7 bases; unmatched junction nucleotides: 7. The CDR3 coding sequence is TGTGCCTGGAGTATGACTAGCGGGGCGTGGGAGCAGTACTTC. Protein: CAWSMTSGAWEQYF.

This clone showed up just once. The J gene is TRBJ2-7, the V gene TRBV2; 9 nucleotides align to TRBD1. The ends lost 6 bases at V and 6 bases at J; junction bases unmatched: 3. The CDR3 is made up of 12 amino acids. Germline V lookup: CDR1 SNHLY, CDR2 FYNNEI. CDR3 in amino acids: CASSGTGIEQYF. In nucleotides, the CDR3 is TGTGCCAGCAGCGGGACAGGGATCGAGCAGTACTTC.

This chain connects TRBV2 to TRBJ1-1, with 7 positions matching TRBD1. V lost 9 bases to trimming and J lost 0 bases; unmatched junction nucleotides: 7. The CDR3 contains 14 residues. The germline V gene has CDR1 SNHLY and CDR2 FYNNEI. The CDR3 DNA reads TGTGCCAGAAAGACAGGGTCCATGAACACTGAAGCTTTCTTT. Protein product: CARKTGSMNTEAFF.

The chain has TRBV18 and TRBJ1-5; 9 nucleotides agree with TRBD1. Unmatched junction bases numbered 8, after V lost 2 bases and J lost 6 bases. The CDR3 runs to 16 residues. The germline CDR1 and CDR2 sequences are KGHSH and LQKENI. CDR3 sequence: CASSPTVGQGGQPQHF. Written as DNA, the CDR3 is TGTGCCAGCTCACCAACCGTGGGACAGGGTGGTCAGCCCCAGCATTTT.

The chain joins TRBV7-2 to TRBJ2-5; a possible D gene is TRBD2 (6 bases). CDR3 length: 15 amino acids. Trimming removed 6 bases at V and 0 bases at J, with 14 bases between. Germline loops: CDR1 SGHTA, CDR2 FQGNSA. The CDR3 nucleotides are TGTGCCAGCAGGCCGGGACTTAGGTACCAAGAGACCCAGTACTTC. It encodes CASRPGLRYQETQYF. The entire variable domain, with the rest obtained from reference TRBV7-2 and TRBJ2-5, is as follows: GAGVSQSPSNKVTEKGKDVELRCDPISGHTALYWYRQSLGQGLEFLIYFQGNSAPDKSGLPSDRFSAERTGGSVSTLTIQRTQQEDSAVYLCASRPGLRYQETQYFGPGTRLLVL.

The gene calls are TRBV5-1 and TRBJ1-2; 7 bases line up with TRBD1. CDR3 length: 15 amino acids. J lost 5 bases, V lost 2 bases, and 9 bases had no gene match. Germline V gene lookup returns CDR1 SGHRS and CDR2 YFSETQ. DNA of the CDR3: TGCGCCAGCAGCTTTGGGGGGACAGAACTTTATGGCTACACCTTC. As protein: CASSFGGTELYGYTF.

The chain employs TRBV10-3 and TRBJ1-2; D is possibly TRBD1 (5 bases). From germline, CDR1 is ENHRY and CDR2 SYGVKD. The length of the CDR3 is 13 residues. Trimming removed 5 bases from V and 2 bases from J, with 9 bases in between. CDR3 sequence reads: CAISLDRNYGYTF. The CDR3 DNA follows: TGTGCCATCAGTTTAGACAGAAACTATGGCTACACCTTC.

This chain links TRBV28 with TRBJ2-2; perhaps TRBD2 as D (6 bases). The germline V gene has CDR1 MDHEN and CDR2 SYDVKM. This CDR3 has 15 amino acids. The V end lost 2 bases, the J end lost 2 bases, and 9 bases lay between the germline ends. The CDR3 region has the DNA TGTGCCAGCAGTTTACCGGGAGTCAACACCGGGGAGCTGTTTTTT. It is translated as CASSLPGVNTGELFF.

The rearrangement links TRBV6-2 or TRBV6-3 to TRBJ1-6, with a weak D call TRBD1 (6 bases). CDR3 size: 16 residues. Germline V gene lookup returns CDR1 MNHEY and CDR2 SVGEGT. With 4 bases removed from V and 5 bases from J, the gap between germline ends came to 15 bases. CDR3 bases: TGTGCCAGCAGTTCTCCCTGGACAGACCATAATTCACCCCTCCACTTT. Translated, it gives CASSSPWTDHNSPLHF.

The CDR3 protein is CAWDNSYEQYF. The CDR3, as DNA: TGTGCCTGGGACAACTCCTACGAGCAGTACTTC. The chain couples TRBV30 to TRBJ2-7; D uncertain. Trimming took 5 bases from V and 0 from J, leaving 5 bases between them. The CDR3 sequence is 11 residues long. In germline, CDR1 is GTSNPN, CDR2 SVGIG (reference sequence).

This sequence joins TRBV28 and TRBJ2-3, with 13 bases fitting TRBD2. This CDR3 region has 18 residues. The trim removed 6 bases at V and 3 bases at J, leaving 12 bases unmatched. The germline gives CDR1 MDHEN, CDR2 SYDVKM. The DNA of the CDR3 is TGTGCCAGCAGCCACCGGCTGACTAGCGGGAGGAGGACAGATACGCAGTATTTT. Its translation is CASSHRLTSGRRTDTQYF.

The V and J genes are TRBV19 and TRBJ2-2, with D tentatively TRBD1 (6 bases). The CDR3 runs to 16 residues. CDR1 is LNHDA and CDR2 is SQIVND in the germline V gene (reference sequence). The V gene lost 3 bases and the J gene lost 1 base, with 12 bases spanning the gap. The CDR3 sequence: CASSIQGTLNTGELFF. CDR3 in DNA: TGTGCCAGTAGTATCCAGGGGACACTGAACACCGGGGAGCTGTTTTTT.

This chain uses TRBV18 with TRBJ2-3; 12 nucleotides match TRBD2. J was trimmed by 7 bases and V by 3 bases; bases with no gene match: 5. The CDR3 is 15 amino acids. Germline CDR1 KGHSH, CDR2 LQKENI. The CDR3 DNA reads as TGTGCCAGCTCACCCACTAGCGGGAGGTGGAATACGCAGTATTTT. Residues: CASSPTSGRWNTQYF.

This chain connects TRBV27 to TRBJ2-7; 9 nucleotides align to TRBD2. This CDR3 is built from 15 residues. With 3 bases clipped from V and 5 bases from J, the junction kept 8 bases outside the gene matches. Germline V lookup: CDR1 MNHEY, CDR2 SMNVEV (reference sequence). The CDR3 loop is CASSFLREGRNEQYF. Here the CDR3 DNA reads TGTGCCAGCAGTTTTTTGCGGGAGGGCCGAAACGAGCAGTACTTC.

This chain links TRBV6-5 with TRBJ1-1, with TRBD1 identical over 7 bases. Germline-derived CDR1 and CDR2 are MNHEY and SVGAGI. The CDR3 has 14 amino acids. J gave up 5 bases and V 4 bases, and 7 bases lay outside the gene matches. The CDR3 protein is CASSLNRGRTEAFF. In DNA form, the CDR3 reads TGTGCCAGCAGTTTAAACAGGGGCAGGACTGAAGCTTTCTTT.

This clone appeared a few times. The V call is TRBV5-1, the J call TRBJ2-2; weak D call: TRBD1 (6 bases). Germline assignment: CDR1 SGHRS and CDR2 YFSETQ. V lost 7 bases to trimming and J lost 4 bases, with 11 bases between them. CDR3 length equals 13 residues. The CDR3 region is CASDAGATGELFF. CDR3 sequence (DNA): TGCGCCAGCGACGCAGGGGCCACCGGGGAGCTGTTTTTT.

This chain uses TRBV19 with TRBJ2-7; D possibly corresponds to TRBD1 (6 bases). The CDR3 consists of 15 residues. Trimming took off 3 bases at V and 2 bases at J, with 14 bases between the two ends. Germline CDR1 is LNHDA and CDR2 is SQIVND (reference sequence). CDR3 residues: CASSIPGTNPYEQYF. DNA of the CDR3: TGTGCCAGTAGTATCCCCGGGACAAACCCCTACGAGCAGTACTTC. The full variable domain, completed using reference TRBV19 and TRBJ2-7, is DGGITQSPKYLFRKEGQNVTLSCEQNLNHDAMYWYRQDPGQGLRLIYYSQIVNDFQKGDIAEGYSVSREKKESFPLTVTSAQKNPTAFYLCASSIPGTNPYEQYFGPGTRLTVT.

The gene calls are TRBV28 and TRBJ1-1; 7 nucleotides line up with TRBD1. The V segment lost 5 bases and the J segment 5 bases; nucleotides outside the gene matches: 8. Germline V CDR1 and CDR2: MDHEN, SYDVKM. The CDR3 extends over 14 amino acids. The CDR3 reads CASSQQGRGTEAFF. The CDR3 coding sequence is TGTGCCAGCAGTCAACAGGGGAGAGGGACTGAAGCTTTCTTT.

The genes are TRBV5-1 and TRBJ2-1, with D perhaps TRBD1 (6 bases). The CDR3 is made up of 16 amino acids. V was shortened by 1 base and J by 2 bases, with 13 bases between the two germline ends. CDR1 SGHRS and CDR2 YFSETQ come from the germline V gene. The CDR3 region has the DNA TGCGCCAGCAGCTTGACCCCGGGACACACCTACAATGAGCAGTTCTTC. Its protein is CASSLTPGHTYNEQFF.

V usage is TRBV10-3 and J usage is TRBJ2-3, with D possibly TRBD2 on 5 matching bases. CDR1 ENHRY and CDR2 SYGVKD come from the germline V gene. This CDR3 region has 13 residues. V was trimmed by 6 bases and J by 2 bases, leaving 9 bases between them. CDR3 nucleotides: TGTGCCATCAGCTTCGGGGACACAGATACGCAGTATTTT. Residues: CAISFGDTDTQYF.

V gene TRBV4-1 combines with J gene TRBJ2-2; 8 nucleotides match TRBD2. V dropped 6 bases and J dropped 0; count of bases not matched to a gene: 9. The CDR3 sequence is 17 residues long. Germline V lookup: CDR1 MGHRA, CDR2 YSYEKL. CDR3 region: CASRLSGGPANTGELFF. Here the CDR3 DNA reads TGCGCCAGCAGACTAAGCGGGGGACCCGCGAACACCGGGGAGCTGTTTTTT.

The genes are TRBV27 and TRBJ2-5; tentatively, D is TRBD2 (6 bases). The CDR3 is made up of 13 amino acids. Germline V gene lookup returns CDR1 MNHEY and CDR2 SMNVEV (reference sequence). The V end lost 3 bases, the J end lost 5 bases, and 10 bases lay between the germline ends. The DNA for the CDR3 is TGTGCCAGCAGTTTGGAGGGACGGGAGACCCAGTACTTC. This encodes CASSLEGRETQYF.

The chain employs TRBV18 and TRBJ1-1; 10 bases are shared with TRBD1. Per germline, CDR1 KGHSH and CDR2 LQKENI. Trimming cost V 3 bases and J 6 bases; bases outside gene matches: 7. The length of the CDR3 is 15 residues. CDR3 in amino acids: CASSPGTGDSAEAFF. The CDR3 bases are TGTGCCAGCTCACCCGGGACAGGGGATTCGGCTGAAGCTTTCTTT.

About this clone itself: The same CDR3 also results from other DNA sequences found in this sample. The chain carries TRBV5-4 and TRBJ2-1; TRBD1 aligns across 9 bases. Per the germline V gene, CDR1 is SGHNT and CDR2 is YYREEE (reference sequence). This CDR3 region has 14 residues. After removal of 5 bases from V and 4 bases from J, the junction contained 4 bases not matched to a gene. For the CDR3, the DNA is TGTGCCAGCAGACGACAGGGGGTATACAATGAGCAGTTCTTC. Amino acid sequence: CASRRQGVYNEQFF.